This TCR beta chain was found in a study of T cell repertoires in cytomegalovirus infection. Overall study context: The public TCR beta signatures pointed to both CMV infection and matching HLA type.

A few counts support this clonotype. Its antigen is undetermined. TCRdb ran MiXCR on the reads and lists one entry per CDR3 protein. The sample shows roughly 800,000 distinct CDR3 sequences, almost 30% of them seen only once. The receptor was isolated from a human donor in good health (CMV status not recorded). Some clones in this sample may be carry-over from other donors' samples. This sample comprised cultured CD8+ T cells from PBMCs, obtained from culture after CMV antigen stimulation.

Here the CDR3 DNA reads TGTGCCAGCAGTCAAGGACAGGGGGCGGCCCACGGGGAGCTGTTTTTT. Amino acid sequence: CASSQGQGAAHGELFF. This chain connects TRBV27 to TRBJ2-2, with 11 nucleotides matching TRBD1. This CDR3 is 16 amino acids long. Germline V gives CDR1 MNHEY, CDR2 SMNVEV (reference sequence). V was pared by 5 bases and J by 7 bases, with 9 bases of the junction left unmatched.